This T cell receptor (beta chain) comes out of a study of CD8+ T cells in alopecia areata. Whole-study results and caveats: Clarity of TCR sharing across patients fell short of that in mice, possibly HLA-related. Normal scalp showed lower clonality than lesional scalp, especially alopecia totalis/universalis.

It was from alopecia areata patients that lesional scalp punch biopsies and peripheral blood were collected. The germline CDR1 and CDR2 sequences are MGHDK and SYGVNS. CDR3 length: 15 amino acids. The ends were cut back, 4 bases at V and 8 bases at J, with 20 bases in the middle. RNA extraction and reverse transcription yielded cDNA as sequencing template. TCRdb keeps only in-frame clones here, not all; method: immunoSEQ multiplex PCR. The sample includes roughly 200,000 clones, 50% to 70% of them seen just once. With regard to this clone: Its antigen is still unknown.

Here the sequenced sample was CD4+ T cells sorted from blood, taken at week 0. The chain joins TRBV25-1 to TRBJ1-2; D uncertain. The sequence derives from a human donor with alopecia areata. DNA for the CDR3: TGTGCCAGCAGTGGAACGGGGAAGATTAAGAAGGGCTACACCTTC. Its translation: CASSGTGKIKKGYTF.